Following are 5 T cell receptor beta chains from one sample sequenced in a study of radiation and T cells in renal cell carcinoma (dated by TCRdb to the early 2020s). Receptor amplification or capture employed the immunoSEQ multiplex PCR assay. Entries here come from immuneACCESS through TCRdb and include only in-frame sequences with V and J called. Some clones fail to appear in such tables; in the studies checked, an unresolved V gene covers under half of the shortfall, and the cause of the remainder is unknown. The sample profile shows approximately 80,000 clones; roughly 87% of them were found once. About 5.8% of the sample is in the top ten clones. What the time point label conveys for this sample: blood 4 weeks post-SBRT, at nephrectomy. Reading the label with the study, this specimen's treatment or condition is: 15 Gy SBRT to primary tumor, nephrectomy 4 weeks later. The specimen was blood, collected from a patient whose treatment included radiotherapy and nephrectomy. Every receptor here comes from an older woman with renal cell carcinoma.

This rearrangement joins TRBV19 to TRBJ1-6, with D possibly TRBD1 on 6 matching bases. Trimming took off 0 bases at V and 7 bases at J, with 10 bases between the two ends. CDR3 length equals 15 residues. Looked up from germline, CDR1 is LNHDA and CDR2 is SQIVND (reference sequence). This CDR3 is CASSIDGGSNSPLHF. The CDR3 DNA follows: TGTGCCAGTAGTATAGATGGGGGCTCAAATTCACCCCTCCACTTT.

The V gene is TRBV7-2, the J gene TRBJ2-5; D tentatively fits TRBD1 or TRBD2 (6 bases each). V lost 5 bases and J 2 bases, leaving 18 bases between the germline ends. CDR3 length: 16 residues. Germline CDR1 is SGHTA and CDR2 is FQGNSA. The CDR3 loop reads CASSVRGAPGQETQYF. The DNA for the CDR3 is TGTGCCAGCAGCGTAAGGGGGGCCCCGGGACAAGAGACCCAGTACTTC.

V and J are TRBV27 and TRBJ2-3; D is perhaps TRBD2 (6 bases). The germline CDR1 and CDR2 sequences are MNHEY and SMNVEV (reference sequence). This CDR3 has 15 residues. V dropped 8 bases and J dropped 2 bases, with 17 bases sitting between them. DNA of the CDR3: TGTGCCAGCGCCCCCGAGCGACTAGTCACAGATACGCAGTATTTT. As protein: CASAPERLVTDTQYF.

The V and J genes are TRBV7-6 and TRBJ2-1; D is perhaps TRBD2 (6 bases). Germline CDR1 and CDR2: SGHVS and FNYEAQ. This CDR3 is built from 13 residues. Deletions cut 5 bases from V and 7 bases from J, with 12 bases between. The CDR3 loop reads CASSQIGGNEQFF. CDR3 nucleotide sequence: TGTGCCAGCAGCCAAATTGGGGGGAATGAGCAGTTCTTC.

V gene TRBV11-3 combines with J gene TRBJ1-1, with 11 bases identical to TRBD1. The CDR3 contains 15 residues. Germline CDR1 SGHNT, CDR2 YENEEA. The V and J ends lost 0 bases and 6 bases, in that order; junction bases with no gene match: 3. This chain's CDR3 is CASSLDLGQGAEAFF. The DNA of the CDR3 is TGTGCCAGCAGCTTAGATTTGGGACAGGGGGCTGAAGCTTTCTTT. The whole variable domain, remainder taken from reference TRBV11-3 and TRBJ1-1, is EAGVVQSPRYKIIEKKQPVAFWCNPISGHNTLYWYLQNLGQGPELLIRYENEEAVDDSQLPKDRFSAERLKGVDSTLKIQPAELGDSAVYLCASSLDLGQGAEAFFGQGTRLTVV.